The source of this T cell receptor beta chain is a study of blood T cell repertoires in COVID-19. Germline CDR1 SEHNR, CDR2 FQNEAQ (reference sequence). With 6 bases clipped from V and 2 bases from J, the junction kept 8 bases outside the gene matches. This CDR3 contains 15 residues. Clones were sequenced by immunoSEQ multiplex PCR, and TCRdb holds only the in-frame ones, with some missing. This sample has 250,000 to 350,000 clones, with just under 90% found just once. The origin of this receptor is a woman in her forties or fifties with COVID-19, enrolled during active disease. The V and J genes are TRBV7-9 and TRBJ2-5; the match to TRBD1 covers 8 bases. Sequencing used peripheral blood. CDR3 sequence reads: CASRRPGGWQETQYF. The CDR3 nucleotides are TGTGCCAGCAGAAGACCAGGGGGCTGGCAAGAGACCCAGTACTTC.